The source of this T cell receptor (beta chain) is a study of T cells in Graves' hyperthyroidism and ophthalmopathy. RNA transcripts gave rise to amplified TCR beta CDR3 regions. Initially, a first-round RT-PCR of the TCR CDR3 employed the HTBI primer set. TCRdb analysed the multiplex PCR reads with MiXCR anew, one entry per CDR3 protein. The sample contains more than 500,000 distinct CDR3 sequences, about 16% of which appear only once. Germline V gene data show CDR1 as SGHTA and CDR2 as FQGNSA. The CDR3 sequence is 15 residues long. Between the trimmed V and J ends, which lost 5 bases and 2 bases, there was a span of 15 bases. This clonotype has more than one count but fewer than ten.

This receptor was taken from a woman in her twenties or thirties with Graves' hyperthyroidism. The rearrangement links TRBV7-2 to TRBJ1-2; possibly TRBD1 for D (5 bases). Material for sequencing was blood. CDR3 nucleotide sequence: TGTGCCAGCAGCCCGGACTACCAGGGAAACTATGGCTACACCTTC. Its protein is CASSPDYQGNYGYTF.